One and the same sample provided the 31 T cell receptor beta chains below, sequenced in a study of spatial heterogeneity in lung cancer. TCRdb analysed the 5' RACE reads with MiXCR anew, one entry per CDR3 protein. The sample lists approximately 12,000 distinct CDR3 sequences; about 6% were seen once. Time point: sample taken at primary tumor resection. Material for sequencing was whole RNA from tumor, nontumor lung or frozen PBMC, left unsorted. The specimen was normal lung tissue next to the tumor, collected at surgery. These TCRs come from a male donor with early-stage non-small cell lung cancer.

Concerning this clonotype itself: Because the library targeted alpha chains, this beta chain is an off-target read whose size means little. This rearrangement joins TRBV4-3 to TRBJ1-5; D gene unclear. Germline V gene data show CDR1 as LGHNA and CDR2 as YSLEER. V was shortened by 1 base and J by 5 bases, with 6 bases between the two germline ends. The CDR3 is 13 amino acids. Written as DNA, the CDR3 is TGCGCCAGCAGCCAAGCGGAGCATCAGCCCCAGCATTTT. Amino acid sequence: CASSQAEHQPQHF.

This clonotype has at least ten counts. For a library built for alpha chains, this beta chain is a stray read; little rests on its size. The chain recombines TRBV20-1 with TRBJ2-7; 9 positions agree with TRBD2. V lost 5 bases and J lost 5; bases outside the gene matches: 10. The CDR3 has 14 amino acids. CDR1 DFQATT and CDR2 SNEGSKA come from the germline V gene (reference sequence). CDR3 residues: CSAPTPGLANEQYF. The CDR3 DNA reads TGCAGTGCTCCCACCCCGGGACTAGCAAACGAGCAGTACTTC.

Regarding this clonotype: This beta chain lies outside the target of a library built for alpha chains; its clone size means little. The rearrangement uses TRBV7-9 and TRBJ1-1; D unresolved. The V end was cut by 2 bases, the J end by 4 bases, with 8 bases between. The germline CDR1 and CDR2 sequences are SEHNR and FQNEAQ (reference sequence). This CDR3 comprises 13 residues. CDR3: CASSLQEGTEAFF. For the CDR3, the DNA is TGTGCCAGCAGCTTACAAGAGGGCACTGAAGCTTTCTTT.

This clonotype was counted many times. The library was designed around alpha chains, so this beta chain is a stray read whose abundance carries little weight. The chain joins TRBV5-1 to TRBJ2-7; TRBD2 is a possible D gene (6 bases). Trimming took 2 bases from V and 1 from J, leaving 10 bases between them. CDR1 and CDR2 from the germline V gene are SGHRS and YFSETQ. This CDR3 is 14 amino acids long. CDR3 loop: CASSFEGGSYEQYF. The CDR3 DNA reads TGCGCCAGCAGCTTTGAGGGAGGATCCTACGAGCAGTACTTC.

This clonotype was counted many times. This beta chain is a stray sequence in a library constructed for alpha chains; its clone size is not meaningful. The genes are TRBV27 and TRBJ1-5; 7 bases are a match to TRBD1. Germline CDR1 MNHEY, CDR2 SMNVEV (reference sequence). The CDR3 length is 15 residues. V dropped 1 base and J dropped 6; count of bases not matched to a gene: 6. This CDR3 is CASSLYGQAGQPQHF. CDR3 in DNA: TGTGCCAGCAGTTTATATGGACAGGCAGGTCAGCCCCAGCATTTT.

This clonotype was seen repeatedly, ten times or more. This beta chain was picked up by a library intended for alpha chains and is off target, so its count carries little meaning. CDR3 residues: CASKDFKNIQYF. The CDR3 region has the DNA TGTGCCAGCAAAGATTTCAAAAACATTCAGTACTTC. The chain combines TRBV6-1 with TRBJ2-4; D gene unclear. Trimming took off 7 bases at V and 3 bases at J, with 7 bases between the two ends. From germline, CDR1 is MNHNS and CDR2 SASEGT. CDR3 length: 12 amino acids.

In this sample, this clonotype is medium-sized (0.01 to 0.1%). This beta chain is an unintended read in a library built for alpha chains; its size means little. The chain couples TRBV12-3 or TRBV12-4 to TRBJ2-3; perhaps TRBD1 as D (6 bases). The CDR3 has 15 residues. Between the trimmed V and J ends, which lost 0 bases and 5 bases, there was a span of 12 bases. Written as DNA, the CDR3 is TGTGCCAGCAGTTTAGCGGGGGCGGGTCAAGATACGCAGTATTTT. Translation: CASSLAGAGQDTQYF.

Concerning this clonotype: Because this beta chain is a stray read in a library intended to capture alpha chains, its abundance should not be given much weight. The chain joins TRBV30 to TRBJ1-1; a weak D match, TRBD1 (5 bases). CDR3 length: 15 residues. Trimming took off 1 base at V and 0 bases at J, with 12 bases between the two ends. Per the germline V gene, CDR1 is GTSNPN and CDR2 is SVGIG (reference sequence). The CDR3 coding sequence is TGTGCCTGGAGTGGGGAGGGGCCAATGAACACTGAAGCTTTCTTT. This translates into CAWSGEGPMNTEAFF.

This clonotype was found many times. This beta chain was picked up by a library intended for alpha chains and is off target, so its count carries little meaning. The chain carries TRBV5-1 and TRBJ2-5; 11 bases are shared with TRBD2. The ends lost 4 bases at V and 3 bases at J; junction bases unmatched: 2. This CDR3 has 14 amino acids. Germline V gene data show CDR1 as SGHRS and CDR2 as YFSETQ. The DNA of the CDR3 is TGCGCCAGCAGCCTACTAGCGGGGGAAGAGACCCAGTACTTC. Its translation is CASSLLAGEETQYF.

This clonotype was seen repeatedly, ten times or more. This beta chain was picked up by a library intended for alpha chains and is off target, so its count carries little meaning. The V and J genes are TRBV11-3 and TRBJ2-7; 12 bases agree with TRBD1. After removal of 1 base from V and 4 bases from J, the junction contained 14 bases not matched to a gene. The germline CDR1 and CDR2 sequences are SGHNT and YENEEA. This CDR3 is built from 19 residues. This chain's CDR3 is CASSLVRDRGLKGEYEQYF. The CDR3 DNA reads TGTGCCAGCAGCTTAGTGCGGGACAGGGGGCTAAAGGGCGAATACGAGCAGTACTTC.

The table lists this clonotype with many counts. For a library built for alpha chains, this beta chain is a stray read; little rests on its size. The CDR3: CASSPTSSSYEQYF. DNA of the CDR3: TGTGCCAGCAGCCCGACCTCCTCAAGCTACGAGCAGTACTTC. J is TRBJ2-7 and V is TRBV7-2; D call uncertain. Germline values: CDR1 SGHTA, CDR2 FQGNSA. V lost 5 bases and J lost 3, with 14 bases in between. This CDR3 is 14 amino acids long.

This clonotype was counted at least ten times. A library prepared for alpha chains yielded this beta chain as an off-target read; its size is of little meaning. The chain employs TRBV5-1 and TRBJ1-2, with D perhaps TRBD1 (5 bases). Germline values: CDR1 SGHRS, CDR2 YFSETQ. There are 14 residues in the CDR3. The V and J ends lost 3 bases and 4 bases respectively, with 13 bases between them. CDR3 coding DNA: TGCGCCAGCAGCTCCGGGACTCTGGCCTATGGCTACACCTTC. Amino acid sequence: CASSSGTLAYGYTF.

About this clonotype: Being off target in a library aimed at alpha chains, this beta chain has a size of little meaning. The genes are TRBV6-2 or TRBV6-3 and TRBJ2-3; D unresolved. The germline gives CDR1 MNHEY, CDR2 SVGEGT. The CDR3 has 18 amino acids. Trimming removed 7 bases from V and 2 bases from J, with 25 bases in between. The CDR3 coding sequence is TGTGCCAGCACCCCCCTGTCCACCGGGTCTTTTCTCACAGATACGCAGTATTTT. Amino acids: CASTPLSTGSFLTDTQYF.

This clonotype showed up many times. This beta chain is off target for a library built for alpha chains, so its abundance means little. The rearrangement uses TRBV27 and TRBJ1-2; D remains ambiguous. The CDR3 loop spans 15 amino acids. Looked up from germline, CDR1 is MNHEY and CDR2 is SMNVEV (reference sequence). Trimming took off 0 bases at V and 7 bases at J, with 15 bases between the two ends. The CDR3 protein is CASSLSINTAVGYTF. In nucleotides, the CDR3 is TGTGCCAGCAGTTTATCGATAAATACGGCGGTTGGCTACACCTTC.

The table lists this clonotype with a count of one. This clone may be a read error of a much larger clone one base away. Because this beta chain is a stray read in a library intended to capture alpha chains, its abundance should not be given much weight. The chain couples TRBV12-3 or TRBV12-4 to TRBJ2-2, with D perhaps being TRBD1 or TRBD2 (5 bases each). CDR3 size: 14 residues. CDR3 sequence reads: CVSSFGTPMGELFF. The CDR3 coding sequence is TGTGTCAGCAGTTTTGGGACCCCGATGGGGGAGCTGTTTTTT.

In its sample, this clonotype is medium-sized. A library prepared for alpha chains yielded this beta chain as an off-target read; its size is of little meaning. V gene TRBV6-5 combines with J gene TRBJ2-7; no definite D call. Germline-derived CDR1 and CDR2 are MNHEY and SVGAGI. The CDR3 sequence is 14 residues long. V dropped 6 bases and J dropped 0 bases, with 12 bases sitting between them. This CDR3 reads CASRATASSYEQYF. CDR3 DNA: TGTGCCAGCAGAGCAACAGCCAGCTCCTACGAGCAGTACTTC.

This clonotype was recorded many times. Little can be read into the size of this beta chain, an off-target read in a library designed for alpha chains. The chain joins TRBV19 to TRBJ1-5, with D possibly being TRBD1 (5 bases). The CDR3 extends over 14 amino acids. Germline CDR1 is LNHDA and CDR2 is SQIVND (reference sequence). V dropped 1 base and J dropped 3 bases, with 7 bases sitting between them. The DNA for the CDR3 is TGTGCCAGTAGTATAGGACAGCCCAATCAGCCCCAGCATTTT. Residues: CASSIGQPNQPQHF.

Concerning this clonotype itself: With the library built for alpha chains, this beta chain is off target and its frequency is not meaningful. This sequence joins TRBV7-8 and TRBJ2-7, with 12 bases aligning to TRBD2. J lost 0 bases, V lost 5 bases, and 11 bases had no gene match. This CDR3 spans 18 amino acids. CDR1 is SGHVS, CDR2 FQNEAQ, per germline. CDR3 nucleotides: TGTGCCAGCAGCCGGGTGACTAGCGGGAGCTACACCTCCTACGAGCAGTACTTC. Residues: CASSRVTSGSYTSYEQYF. The full variable domain, completed using reference TRBV7-8 and TRBJ2-7, is GAGVSQSPRYKVAKRGQDVALRCDPISGHVSLFWYQQALGQGPEFLTYFQNEAQLDKSGLPSDRFFAERPEGSVSTLKIQRTQQEDSAVYLCASSRVTSGSYTSYEQYFGPGTRLTVT.

This clonotype is categorized as medium-sized. Because the library targeted alpha chains, this beta chain is an off-target read whose size means little. The rearrangement uses TRBV27 and TRBJ2-3; D is possibly TRBD1 or TRBD2 (5 bases each). The CDR3 contains 14 residues. V lost 6 bases to trimming and J lost 3 bases, with 13 bases between them. From germline, CDR1 is MNHEY and CDR2 SMNVEV (reference sequence). This CDR3 reads CASRRDERTDTQYF. In nucleotides, the CDR3 is TGTGCCAGCAGGAGGGACGAGAGAACAGATACGCAGTATTTT.

This clonotype was counted many times. In a library made to pick up alpha chains, this beta chain is a stray read with a size that means little. The rearrangement uses TRBV6-2 or TRBV6-3 and TRBJ2-1, with D uncertain. The CDR3 length is 15 residues. Looked up from germline, CDR1 is MNHEY and CDR2 is SVGEGT. Trimming pared 6 bases from V and 5 bases from J, leaving 17 bases between. The CDR3: CASRPIWTENNEQFF. CDR3 bases: TGTGCCAGCAGACCAATTTGGACGGAGAACAATGAGCAGTTCTTC.

This clonotype has at least ten counts. Being off target in a library aimed at alpha chains, this beta chain has a size of little meaning. This chain joins TRBV29-1 and TRBJ2-7; 8 bases map to TRBD1. CDR1 and CDR2 (germline): SQVTM, ANQGSEA. The CDR3 spans 14 residues. With 3 bases clipped from V and 2 bases from J, the junction kept 6 bases outside the gene matches. The DNA of the CDR3 is TGCAGCGTTGATCTAGGGACAGGCACCTACGAGCAGTACTTC. Translation gives CSVDLGTGTYEQYF.

This clonotype was counted ten times or more. This beta chain lies outside the target of a library built for alpha chains; its clone size means little. The chain is built from TRBV5-6 and TRBJ1-2, with TRBD1 matching over 7 bases. Trimming removed 4 bases from V and 4 bases from J; junction bases left unmatched: 10. Germline V gene lookup returns CDR1 SGHDT and CDR2 YYEEEE. This CDR3 is 15 amino acids long. CDR3 loop: CASSLAGQDGYGYTF. CDR3 nucleotides: TGTGCCAGCAGCCTGGCTGGACAGGATGGCTATGGCTACACCTTC.

Concerning this clonotype: The library was prepared for alpha chains; this beta chain is a stray read, so its frequency means little. The chain joins TRBV7-6 to TRBJ2-1; a possible D gene is TRBD1 (5 bases). The V gene lost 8 bases and the J gene lost 3 bases, with 8 bases spanning the gap. Germline V gene sequence: CDR1 SGHVS, CDR2 FNYEAQ. The CDR3 runs 12 residues. The CDR3 region is CASADNYNEQFF. CDR3 DNA sequence: TGTGCCAGCGCGGACAACTACAATGAGCAGTTCTTC.

In this sample, this clonotype turned up many times. The size of this beta chain means little, since it is a stray read in a library made for alpha chains. This chain connects TRBV20-1 to TRBJ1-3, with 9 bases identical to TRBD1. J gave up 0 bases and V 6 bases, and 3 bases lay outside the gene matches. The CDR3 consists of 14 residues. Germline values: CDR1 DFQATT, CDR2 SNEGSKA (reference sequence). The CDR3 nucleotides read TGCAGTGCACCGGGACAGGGCTCTGGAAACACCATATATTTT. Translation gives CSAPGQGSGNTIYF.

This clonotype was detected ten times or more. This beta chain is an unintended read in a library built for alpha chains; its size means little. This chain links TRBV5-4 with TRBJ1-1; D gene ambiguous. The V gene lost 4 bases and the J gene lost 0 bases, with 13 bases spanning the gap. Germline CDR1 reads SGHNT; CDR2 reads YYREEE (reference sequence). This CDR3 spans 15 amino acids. The CDR3 protein is CASSPYGLLNTEAFF. The CDR3 DNA is TGTGCCAGCAGCCCGTACGGACTGCTGAACACTGAAGCTTTCTTT.

This clonotype appeared many times. Being off target in a library aimed at alpha chains, this beta chain has a size of little meaning. J is TRBJ2-7 and V is TRBV6-2 or TRBV6-3; a possible D gene is TRBD1 (6 bases). The V gene lost 0 bases and the J gene lost 2 bases, with 11 bases spanning the gap. Germline lookup yields CDR1 MNHEY and CDR2 SVGEGT. CDR3 length: 15 residues. In nucleotides, the CDR3 is TGTGCCAGCAGTTACTCACAGGGCTCGACCTACGAGCAGTACTTC. Translated: CASSYSQGSTYEQYF.

Relative to its sample, this clonotype is large. The limits of the CDR3 on the DNA are not certain, so only TCRdb's listed CDR3 is given. This beta chain is a stray read from a library made for alpha chains; its abundance is not meaningful. The chain links TRBV6-2 or TRBV6-3 to TRBJ2-1; the table calls TRBD2, which could not be checked here. Germline CDR1 reads MNHEY; CDR2 reads SVGEGT. Termini included, the CDR3 measures 14 amino acids. The CDR3 region is CASSSSAGGREQFF.

The table lists this clonotype with many counts. As an off-target read in a library built for alpha chains, this beta chain has a frequency of little significance. This chain uses TRBV6-5 with TRBJ2-3, with TRBD2 matching over 14 bases. CDR3 length: 15 residues. Unmatched junction bases numbered 5, after V lost 5 bases and J lost 7 bases. Germline CDR1 MNHEY, CDR2 SVGAGI. The CDR3 DNA sequence: TGTGCCAGCAGTGGGACTAGCGGGAGTATAAATACGCAGTATTTT. This codes for CASSGTSGSINTQYF.

Many counts were recorded for this clonotype. Because the library targeted alpha chains, this beta chain is an off-target read whose size means little. V is TRBV11-3 and J is TRBJ2-1; 8 nucleotides line up with TRBD2. Per germline, CDR1 SGHNT and CDR2 YENEEA. Trimming at V came to 8 bases and at J to 7 bases, leaving 10 bases not matched to a gene. This CDR3 is built from 14 residues. CDR3 in DNA: TGTGCCAGCGTCCGAGGACGGGAGGGTAATGAGCAGTTCTTC. Translating it yields CASVRGREGNEQFF.

Many counts were recorded for this clonotype. For a library built for alpha chains, this beta chain is a stray read; little rests on its size. V usage is TRBV2 and J usage is TRBJ2-1; the match to TRBD2 covers 11 bases. After removal of 6 bases from V and 7 bases from J, the junction contained 14 bases not matched to a gene. Germline V gives CDR1 SNHLY, CDR2 FYNNEI. The length of the CDR3 is 17 residues. The CDR3 sequence is CASRAPLAGGPQNEQFF. Written as DNA, the CDR3 is TGTGCCAGCAGAGCCCCTTTAGCGGGAGGGCCTCAGAATGAGCAGTTCTTC. Supplemented by reference TRBV2 and TRBJ2-1, the full variable domain reads EPEVTQTPSHQVTQMGQEVILRCVPISNHLYFYWYRQILGQKVEFLVSFYNNEISEKSEIFDDQFSVERPDGSNFTLKIRSTKLEDSAMYFCASRAPLAGGPQNEQFFGPGTRLTVL.

By sample fraction, this clonotype is medium-sized. Within a library made for alpha chains, this beta chain is off target, and its count is uninformative. This chain joins TRBV11-2 and TRBJ1-4; unclear D gene. The length of the CDR3 is 16 residues. V lost 2 bases and J 0 bases, leaving 10 bases between the germline ends. The germline V gene encodes CDR1 SGHAT and CDR2 FQNNGV. The CDR3 protein is CASSLTETATNEKLFF. The CDR3 DNA sequence: TGTGCCAGCAGCTTAACGGAAACAGCAACTAATGAAAAACTGTTTTTT.